The 5 T cell receptor beta chains listed next were all sequenced from one sample in a study of cytomegalovirus exposure and HLA in healthy donors. PCR used 60 Vbeta primers and 13 Jbeta primers. The repertoire was sequenced with immunoSEQ multiplex PCR; TCRdb's copy has only in-frame clones and lacks some. The data contain about 220,000 clones, 76% of them singletons. Sequenced sample: PBMCs. The source is a man aged 18 to 29 in good health and CMV-seronegative.

This clone was recorded only once. The V gene is TRBV30, the J gene TRBJ1-2; D is perhaps TRBD1 (6 bases). This CDR3 has 14 amino acids. V was trimmed by 3 bases and J by 5 bases, leaving 16 bases between them. The V gene's germline CDR1 is GTSNPN and CDR2 SVGIG (reference sequence). The CDR3 reads CAWREAGQTYGYTF. CDR3 nucleotides: TGTGCCTGGAGGGAAGCCGGACAGACTTATGGCTACACCTTC.

The DNA for the CDR3 is TGTGCCTGGGGGGAGCGGGAGTTGGATACGCAGTATTTT. Protein sequence: CAWGERELDTQYF. The V call is TRBV30, the J call TRBJ2-3; TRBD2 matches at 8 bases. The CDR3 is 13 residues long. Germline V gene sequence: CDR1 GTSNPN, CDR2 SVGIG (reference sequence). The V and J ends lost 5 bases and 6 bases, in that order; junction bases with no gene match: 7.

The rearrangement joins TRBV19 to TRBJ1-2; 8 bases map to TRBD1. CDR1 is LNHDA and CDR2 is SQIVND in the germline V gene (reference sequence). J gave up 8 bases and V 3 bases, and 5 bases lay outside the gene matches. The CDR3 loop spans 13 amino acids. The CDR3 DNA is TGTGCCAGTAGTATGGGACAGGCCTCGGGCTACACCTTC. Its translation: CASSMGQASGYTF.

The table lists this clone with a few counts. The chain employs TRBV2 and TRBJ1-2; 7 bases match TRBD1. V trimming: 6 bases; J trimming: 6 bases; junction bases outside the gene matches: 10. The V gene's germline CDR1 is SNHLY and CDR2 FYNNEI. This CDR3 is built from 14 residues. In DNA, the CDR3 is TGTGCCAGCAGAGGCGGACAGGTCCTGGATGGCTACACCTTC. It specifies CASRGGQVLDGYTF.

This clone was seen a handful of times. J is TRBJ2-1 and V is TRBV29-1; 9 nucleotides match TRBD1. The germline V gene has CDR1 SQVTM and CDR2 ANQGSEA. The CDR3 runs 15 residues. The V and J ends lost 5 bases and 8 bases, in that order; junction bases with no gene match: 13. In DNA, the CDR3 is TGCAGCGTTTTTAGTCCGGGACAGGGTCGGGATGAGCAGTTCTTC. Protein: CSVFSPGQGRDEQFF.